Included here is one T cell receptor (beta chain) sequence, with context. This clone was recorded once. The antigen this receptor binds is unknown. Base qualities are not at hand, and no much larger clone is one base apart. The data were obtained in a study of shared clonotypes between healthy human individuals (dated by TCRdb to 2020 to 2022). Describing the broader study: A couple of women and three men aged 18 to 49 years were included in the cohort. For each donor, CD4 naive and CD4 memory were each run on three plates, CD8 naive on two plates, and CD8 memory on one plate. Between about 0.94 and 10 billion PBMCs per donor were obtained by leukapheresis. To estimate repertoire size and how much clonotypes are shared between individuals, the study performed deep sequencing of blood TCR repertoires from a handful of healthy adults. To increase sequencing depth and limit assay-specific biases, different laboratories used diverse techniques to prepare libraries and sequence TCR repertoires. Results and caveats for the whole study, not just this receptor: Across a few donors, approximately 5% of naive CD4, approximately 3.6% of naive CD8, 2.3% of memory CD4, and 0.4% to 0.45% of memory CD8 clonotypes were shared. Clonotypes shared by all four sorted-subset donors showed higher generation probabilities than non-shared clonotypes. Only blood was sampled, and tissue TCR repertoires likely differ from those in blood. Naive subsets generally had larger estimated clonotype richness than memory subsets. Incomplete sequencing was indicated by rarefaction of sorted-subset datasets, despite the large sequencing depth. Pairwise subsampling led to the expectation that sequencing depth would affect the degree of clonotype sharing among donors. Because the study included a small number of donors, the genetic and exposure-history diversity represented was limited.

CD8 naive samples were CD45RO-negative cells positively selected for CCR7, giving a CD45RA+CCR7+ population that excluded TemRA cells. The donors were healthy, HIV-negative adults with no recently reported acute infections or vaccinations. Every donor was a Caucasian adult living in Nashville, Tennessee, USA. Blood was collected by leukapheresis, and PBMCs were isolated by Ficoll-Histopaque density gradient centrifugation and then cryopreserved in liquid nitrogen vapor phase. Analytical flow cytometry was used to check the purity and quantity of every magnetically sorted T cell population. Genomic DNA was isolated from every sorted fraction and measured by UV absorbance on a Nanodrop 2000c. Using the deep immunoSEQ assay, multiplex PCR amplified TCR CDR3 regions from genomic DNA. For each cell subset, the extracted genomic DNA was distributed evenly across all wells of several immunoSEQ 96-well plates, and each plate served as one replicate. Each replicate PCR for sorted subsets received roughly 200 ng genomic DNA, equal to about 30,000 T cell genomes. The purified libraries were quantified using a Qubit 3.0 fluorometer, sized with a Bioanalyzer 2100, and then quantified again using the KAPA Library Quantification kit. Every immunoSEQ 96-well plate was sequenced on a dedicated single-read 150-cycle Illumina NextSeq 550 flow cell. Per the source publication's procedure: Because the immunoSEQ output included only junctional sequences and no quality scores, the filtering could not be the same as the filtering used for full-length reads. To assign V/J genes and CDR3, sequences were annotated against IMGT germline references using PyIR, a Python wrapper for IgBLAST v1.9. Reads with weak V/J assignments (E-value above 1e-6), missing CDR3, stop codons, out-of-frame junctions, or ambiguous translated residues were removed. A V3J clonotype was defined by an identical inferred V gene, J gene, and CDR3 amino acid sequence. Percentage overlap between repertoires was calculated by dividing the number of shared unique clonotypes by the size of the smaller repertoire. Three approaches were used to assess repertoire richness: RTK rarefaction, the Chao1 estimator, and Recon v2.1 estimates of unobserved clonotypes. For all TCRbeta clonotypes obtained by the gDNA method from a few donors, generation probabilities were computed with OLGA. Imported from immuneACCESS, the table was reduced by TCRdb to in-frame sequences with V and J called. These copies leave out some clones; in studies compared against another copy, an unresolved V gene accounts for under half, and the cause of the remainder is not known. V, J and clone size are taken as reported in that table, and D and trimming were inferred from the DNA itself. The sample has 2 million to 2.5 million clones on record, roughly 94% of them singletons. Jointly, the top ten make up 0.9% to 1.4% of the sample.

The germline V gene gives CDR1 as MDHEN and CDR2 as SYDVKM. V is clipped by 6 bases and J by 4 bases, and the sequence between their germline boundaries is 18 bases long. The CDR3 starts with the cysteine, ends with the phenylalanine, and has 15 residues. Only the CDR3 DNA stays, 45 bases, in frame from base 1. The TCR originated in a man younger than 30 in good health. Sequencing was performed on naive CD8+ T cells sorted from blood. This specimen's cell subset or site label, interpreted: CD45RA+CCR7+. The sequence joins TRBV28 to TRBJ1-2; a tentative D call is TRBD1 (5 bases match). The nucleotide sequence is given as TGTGCCAGCAGGTCCGTTGAGGGGCCCCTCTATGGCTACACCTTC. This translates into CASRSVEGPLYGYTF.